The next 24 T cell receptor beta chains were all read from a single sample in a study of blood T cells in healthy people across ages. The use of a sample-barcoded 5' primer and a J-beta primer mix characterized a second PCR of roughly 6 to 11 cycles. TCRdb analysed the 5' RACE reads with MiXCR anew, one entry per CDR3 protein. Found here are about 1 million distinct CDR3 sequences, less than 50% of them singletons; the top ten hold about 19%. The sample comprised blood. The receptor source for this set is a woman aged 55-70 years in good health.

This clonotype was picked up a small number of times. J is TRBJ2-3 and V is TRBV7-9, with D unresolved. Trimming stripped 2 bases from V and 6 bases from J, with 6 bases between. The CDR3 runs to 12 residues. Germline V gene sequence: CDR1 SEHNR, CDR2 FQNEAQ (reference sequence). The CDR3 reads CASSLFLDTQYF. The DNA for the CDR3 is TGTGCCAGCAGCTTATTCCTTGATACGCAGTATTTT.

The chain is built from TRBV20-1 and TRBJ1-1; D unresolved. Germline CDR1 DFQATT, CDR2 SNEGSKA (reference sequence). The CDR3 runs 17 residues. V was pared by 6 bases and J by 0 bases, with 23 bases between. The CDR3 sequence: CSADTRKLGIMNTEAFF. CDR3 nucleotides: TGCAGTGCCGATACGAGGAAATTGGGGATCATGAACACTGAAGCTTTCTTT.

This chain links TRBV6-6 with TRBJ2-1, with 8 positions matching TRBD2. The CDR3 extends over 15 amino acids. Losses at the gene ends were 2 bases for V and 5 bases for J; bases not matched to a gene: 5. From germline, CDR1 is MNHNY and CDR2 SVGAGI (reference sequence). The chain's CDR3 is CASSYAGGPNNEQFF. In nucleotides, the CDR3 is TGTGCCAGCAGTTACGCGGGAGGTCCAAACAATGAGCAGTTCTTC.

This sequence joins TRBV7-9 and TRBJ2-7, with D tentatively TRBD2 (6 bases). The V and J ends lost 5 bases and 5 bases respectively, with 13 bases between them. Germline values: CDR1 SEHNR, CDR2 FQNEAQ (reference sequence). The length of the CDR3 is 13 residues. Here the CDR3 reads CASSRDLTHEQYF. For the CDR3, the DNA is TGTGCCAGCAGCAGGGACTTAACCCACGAGCAGTACTTC.

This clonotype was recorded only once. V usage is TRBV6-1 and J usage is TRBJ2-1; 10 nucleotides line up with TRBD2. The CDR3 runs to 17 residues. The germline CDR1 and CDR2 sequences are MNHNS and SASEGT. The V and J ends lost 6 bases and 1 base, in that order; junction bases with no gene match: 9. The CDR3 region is CASRGVAGGPSYNEQFF. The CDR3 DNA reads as TGTGCCAGCAGGGGGGTAGCGGGAGGCCCTTCCTACAATGAGCAGTTCTTC.

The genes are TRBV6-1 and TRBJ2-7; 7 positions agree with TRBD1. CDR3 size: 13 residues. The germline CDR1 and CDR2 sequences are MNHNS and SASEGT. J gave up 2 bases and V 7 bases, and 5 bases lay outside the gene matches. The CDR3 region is CASIGDSPYEQYF. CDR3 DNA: TGTGCCAGCATTGGGGACAGTCCCTACGAGCAGTACTTC.

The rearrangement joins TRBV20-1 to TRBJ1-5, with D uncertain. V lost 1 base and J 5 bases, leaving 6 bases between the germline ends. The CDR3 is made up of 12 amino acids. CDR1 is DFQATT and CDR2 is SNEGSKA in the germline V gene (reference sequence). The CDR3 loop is CSARVWDQPQHF. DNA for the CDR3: TGCAGTGCTAGAGTCTGGGATCAGCCCCAGCATTTT.

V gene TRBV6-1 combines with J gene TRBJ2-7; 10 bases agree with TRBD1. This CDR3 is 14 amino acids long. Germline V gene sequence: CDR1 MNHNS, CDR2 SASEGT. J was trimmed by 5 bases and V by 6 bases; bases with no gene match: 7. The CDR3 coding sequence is TGTGCCAGCAGCAGACAGGGGGCTATACACGAGCAGTACTTC. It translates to CASSRQGAIHEQYF.

In nucleotides, the CDR3 is TGCAGTGCAGACGACAGAGGCTACGAGCAGTACTTC. This sequence encodes CSADDRGYEQYF. The V gene is TRBV20-1, the J gene TRBJ2-7, with D possibly being TRBD1 (5 bases). Germline V gives CDR1 DFQATT, CDR2 SNEGSKA (reference sequence). V was trimmed by 6 bases and J by 3 bases, leaving 12 bases between them. This CDR3 has 12 amino acids.

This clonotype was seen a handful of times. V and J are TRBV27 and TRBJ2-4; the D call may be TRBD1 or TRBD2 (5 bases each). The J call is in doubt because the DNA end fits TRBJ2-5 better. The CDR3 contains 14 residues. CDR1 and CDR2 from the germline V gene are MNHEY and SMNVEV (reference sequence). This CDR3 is CASSPTGPPGTQYF. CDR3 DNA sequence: TGTGCCAGCAGTCCCACGGGACCCCCAGGGACCCAGTACTTC.

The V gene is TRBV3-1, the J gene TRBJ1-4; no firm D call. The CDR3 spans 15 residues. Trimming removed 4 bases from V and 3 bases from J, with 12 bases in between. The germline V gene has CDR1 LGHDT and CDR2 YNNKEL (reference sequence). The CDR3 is CASSPIKAANEKLFF. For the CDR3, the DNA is TGTGCCAGCAGCCCCATCAAAGCAGCTAATGAAAAACTGTTTTTT. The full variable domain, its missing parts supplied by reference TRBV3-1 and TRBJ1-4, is DTAVSQTPKYLVTQMGNDKSIKCEQNLGHDTMYWYKQDSKKFLKIMFSYNNKELIINETVPNRFSPKSPDKAHLNLHINSLELGDSAVYFCASSPIKAANEKLFFGSGTQLSVL.

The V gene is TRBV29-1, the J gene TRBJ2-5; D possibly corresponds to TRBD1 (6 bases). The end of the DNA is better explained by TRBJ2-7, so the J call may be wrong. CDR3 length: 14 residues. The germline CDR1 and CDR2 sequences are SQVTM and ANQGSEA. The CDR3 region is CSVQIQGKTYEQYF. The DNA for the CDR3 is TGCAGCGTTCAGATACAGGGTAAGACCTACGAGCAGTACTTC.

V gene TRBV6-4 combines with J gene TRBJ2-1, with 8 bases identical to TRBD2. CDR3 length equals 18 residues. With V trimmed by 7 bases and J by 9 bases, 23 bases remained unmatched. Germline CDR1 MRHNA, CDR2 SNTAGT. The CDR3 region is CASTSIGSGSRYGVEQFF. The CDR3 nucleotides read TGTGCCAGCACCTCAATTGGGAGCGGGAGTCGCTACGGGGTTGAGCAGTTCTTC.

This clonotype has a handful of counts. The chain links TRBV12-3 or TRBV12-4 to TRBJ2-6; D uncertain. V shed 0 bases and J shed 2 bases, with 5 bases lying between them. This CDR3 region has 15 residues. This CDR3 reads CASSLALPGANVLTF. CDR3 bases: TGTGCCAGCAGTTTAGCACTCCCTGGGGCCAACGTCCTGACTTTC.

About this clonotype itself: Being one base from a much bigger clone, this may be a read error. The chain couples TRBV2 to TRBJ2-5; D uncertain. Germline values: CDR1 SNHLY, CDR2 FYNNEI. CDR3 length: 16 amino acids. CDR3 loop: CASSVSAGIVRRTRYF. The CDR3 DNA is TGTGCCAGCAGTGTATCCGCAGGCATCGTTCGACGGACCCGGTACTTC.

CDR3 amino acids: CASSLDGRDGDTQYF. CDR3 DNA sequence: TGTGCCAGCAGCTTAGACGGGAGGGATGGAGATACGCAGTATTTT. The chain combines TRBV7-8 with TRBJ2-3, with 8 bases that match TRBD2. Losses at the gene ends were 1 base for V and 5 bases for J; bases not matched to a gene: 5. Germline values: CDR1 SGHVS, CDR2 FQNEAQ. This CDR3 has 15 residues. The full variable domain, with the rest looked up from reference TRBV7-8 and TRBJ2-3, is GAGVSQSPRYKVAKRGQDVALRCDPISGHVSLFWYQQALGQGPEFLTYFQNEAQLDKSGLPSDRFFAERPEGSVSTLKIQRTQQEDSAVYLCASSLDGRDGDTQYFGPGTRLTVL.

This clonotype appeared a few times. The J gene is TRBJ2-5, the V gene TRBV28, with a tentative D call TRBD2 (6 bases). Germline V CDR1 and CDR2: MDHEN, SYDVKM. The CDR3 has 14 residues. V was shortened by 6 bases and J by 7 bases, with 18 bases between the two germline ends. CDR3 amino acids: CASRLAAKGGTQYF. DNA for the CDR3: TGTGCCAGCAGGTTAGCGGCCAAGGGAGGGACCCAGTACTTC.

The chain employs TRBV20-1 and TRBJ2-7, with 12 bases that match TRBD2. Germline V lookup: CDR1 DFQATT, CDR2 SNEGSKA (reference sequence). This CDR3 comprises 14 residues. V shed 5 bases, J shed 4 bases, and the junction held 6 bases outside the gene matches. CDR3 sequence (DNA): TGCAGTGCTGTTCTAGCGGGAGGGCAGTACGAGCAGTACTTC. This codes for CSAVLAGGQYEQYF.

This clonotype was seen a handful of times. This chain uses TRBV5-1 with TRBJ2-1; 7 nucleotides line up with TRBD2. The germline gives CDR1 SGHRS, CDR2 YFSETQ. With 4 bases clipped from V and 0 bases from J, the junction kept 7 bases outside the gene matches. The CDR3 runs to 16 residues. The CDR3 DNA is TGCGCCAGCAGCCCGCCGGGCGGGAGCTCCTACAATGAGCAGTTCTTC. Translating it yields CASSPPGGSSYNEQFF.

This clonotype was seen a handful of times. Here the CDR3 DNA reads TGCAGTGCCAGACGGACAGGGACAGTTATTGCCTACGAGCAGTACTTC. It translates to CSARRTGTVIAYEQYF. V gene TRBV20-1 combines with J gene TRBJ2-7; TRBD1 aligns across 8 bases. Germline CDR1 DFQATT, CDR2 SNEGSKA (reference sequence). This CDR3 spans 16 amino acids. V dropped 6 bases and J dropped 2; count of bases not matched to a gene: 15.

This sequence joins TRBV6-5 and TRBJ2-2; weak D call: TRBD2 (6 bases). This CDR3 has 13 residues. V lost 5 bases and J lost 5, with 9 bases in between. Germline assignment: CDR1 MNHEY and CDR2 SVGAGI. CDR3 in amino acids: CASSGGITGELFF. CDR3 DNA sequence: TGTGCCAGCAGTGGCGGGATAACCGGGGAGCTGTTTTTT.

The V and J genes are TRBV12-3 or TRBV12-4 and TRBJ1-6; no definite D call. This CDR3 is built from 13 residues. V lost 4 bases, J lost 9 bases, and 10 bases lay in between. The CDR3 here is CASSSSPSSPLHF. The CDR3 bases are TGTGCCAGCAGTTCCTCCCCAAGTTCACCCCTCCACTTT.

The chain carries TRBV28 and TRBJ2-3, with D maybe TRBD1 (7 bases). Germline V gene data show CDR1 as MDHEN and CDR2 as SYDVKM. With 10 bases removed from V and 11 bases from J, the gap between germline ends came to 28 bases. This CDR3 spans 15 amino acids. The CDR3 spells CATRGVGEELVEQYF. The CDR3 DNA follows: TGTGCCACCAGGGGGGTAGGGGAAGAGTTAGTGGAGCAGTATTTT.

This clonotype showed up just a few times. The CDR3 loop reads CASSPSGTNNEQFF. Here the CDR3 DNA reads TGTGCCAGCAGTCCCTCCGGGACGAACAATGAGCAGTTCTTC. This chain joins TRBV28 and TRBJ2-1; D may match TRBD1 or TRBD2 (5 bases each). The germline CDR1 and CDR2 sequences are MDHEN and SYDVKM. The CDR3 contains 14 residues. The V gene lost 5 bases and the J gene lost 5 bases, with 13 bases spanning the gap.